Following are 27 T cell receptor beta chains from one sample sequenced in a study of cytomegalovirus exposure and HLA in healthy donors. TCRdb's table, derived via immunoSEQ multiplex PCR, lists solely in-frame clones and lacks some. The sample has 55,000 to 70,000 clones; around 89% are singletons. Input material: PBMCs. The receptors shown here come from a young woman in good health and CMV-seronegative.

The genes are TRBV6-5 and TRBJ2-7, with unresolved D. The CDR3 loop spans 16 amino acids. V lost 0 bases and J 0 bases, leaving 12 bases between the germline ends. Germline-derived CDR1 and CDR2 are MNHEY and SVGAGI. CDR3 in DNA: TGTGCCAGCAGTTACTCCGCTAGTTCGATCTCCTACGAGCAGTACTTC. It yields the protein CASSYSASSISYEQYF.

The CDR3 spells CASCRQGDQETQYF. CDR3 DNA: TGCGCCAGCTGCCGACAGGGGGACCAAGAGACCCAGTACTTC. The V gene is TRBV5-1, the J gene TRBJ2-5; 9 bases line up with TRBD1. The CDR3 spans 14 residues. CDR1 SGHRS and CDR2 YFSETQ come from the germline V gene. After removal of 7 bases from V and 0 bases from J, the junction contained 4 bases not matched to a gene.

The chain uses TRBV27 and TRBJ2-2; TRBD2 matches 7 bases. The CDR3 has 14 residues. Germline CDR1 MNHEY, CDR2 SMNVEV (reference sequence). V lost 10 bases, J lost 1 base, and 6 bases stayed unmatched. The DNA for the CDR3 is TGTGCCACCAAGCGGGGTCTGAACACCGGGGAGCTGTTTTTT. It specifies CATKRGLNTGELFF.

The V and J genes are TRBV18 and TRBJ2-5; TRBD1 matches at 12 bases. V lost 3 bases, J lost 4 bases, and 3 bases stayed unmatched. This CDR3 region has 15 residues. Germline V gives CDR1 KGHSH, CDR2 LQKENI. The CDR3: CASSPGTGGTETQYF. The CDR3, as DNA: TGTGCCAGCTCACCCGGGACAGGGGGCACAGAGACCCAGTACTTC.

This clone has only one observation. The chain employs TRBV6-5 and TRBJ1-1; D is possibly TRBD1 (6 bases). Per germline, CDR1 MNHEY and CDR2 SVGAGI. The V and J ends lost 6 bases and 6 bases respectively, with 17 bases between them. The length of the CDR3 is 14 residues. DNA of the CDR3: TGTGCCAGCAGCACACCCACAGGGTCGTCTGAAGCTTTCTTT. Its protein is CASSTPTGSSEAFF.

V and J are TRBV30 and TRBJ2-3; TRBD2 agrees at 14 bases. J was trimmed by 6 bases and V by 1 base; bases with no gene match: 6. Germline loops: CDR1 GTSNPN, CDR2 SVGIG (reference sequence). The CDR3 has 16 residues. The CDR3 spells CAWSAGLAGDRDTQYF. In DNA, the CDR3 is TGTGCCTGGAGTGCGGGACTAGCGGGAGATAGGGATACGCAGTATTTT. Drawing the rest from reference TRBV30 and TRBJ2-3, the complete variable domain is SQTIHQWPATLVQPVGSPLSLECTVEGTSNPNLYWYRQAAGRGLQLLFYSVGIGQISSEVPQNLSASRPQDRQFILSSKKLLLSDSGFYLCAWSAGLAGDRDTQYFGPGTRLTVL.

The chain carries TRBV5-6 and TRBJ2-1; a weak D match, TRBD2 (5 bases). Germline CDR1 SGHDT, CDR2 YYEEEE. Trimming left V 2 bases short and J 1 base short, with 13 bases between. This CDR3 has 16 residues. The CDR3 DNA follows: TGTGCCAGCAGCTTTGGTGGGAGCGGTTCCTACAATGAGCAGTTCTTC. Protein sequence: CASSFGGSGSYNEQFF.

The chain recombines TRBV7-2 with TRBJ2-3; 9 bases map to TRBD2. V dropped 3 bases and J dropped 6; count of bases not matched to a gene: 7. This CDR3 spans 15 amino acids. Looked up from germline, CDR1 is SGHTA and CDR2 is FQGNSA. CDR3 sequence (DNA): TGTGCCAGCAGCTTTAGCGGGGGCTACCGGGATACGCAGTATTTT. Translation: CASSFSGGYRDTQYF.

The J gene is TRBJ2-1, the V gene TRBV2, with D maybe TRBD1 (5 bases). V was cut by 0 bases and J by 9 bases, with 12 bases left in between. Germline V CDR1 and CDR2: SNHLY, FYNNEI. This CDR3 comprises 14 residues. This CDR3 reads CASSEAGPRGEQFF. The CDR3 region has the DNA TGTGCCAGCAGTGAAGCCGGACCTAGGGGTGAGCAGTTCTTC.

The rearrangement uses TRBV9 and TRBJ2-1; 7 positions match TRBD1. The CDR3 contains 16 residues. Germline-derived CDR1 and CDR2 are SGDLS and YYNGEE. J lost 4 bases, V lost 2 bases, and 9 bases had no gene match. CDR3 protein: CASSVGQVHIYNEQFF. CDR3 in DNA: TGTGCCAGCAGCGTCGGACAGGTGCACATATACAATGAGCAGTTCTTC. Together with reference TRBV9 and TRBJ2-1, the CDR3 gives the full variable domain: DSGVTQTPKHLITATGQRVTLRCSPRSGDLSVYWYQQSLDQGLQFLIQYYNGEERAKGNILERFSAQQFPDLHSELNLSSLELGDSALYFCASSVGQVHIYNEQFFGPGTRLTVL.

The V call is TRBV5-1, the J call TRBJ2-1; TRBD2 matches at 10 bases. The V gene's germline CDR1 is SGHRS and CDR2 YFSETQ. The CDR3 runs to 17 residues. Germline trimming cut 4 bases from V and 10 bases from J; bases unmatched to any gene: 17. The CDR3 loop reads CASSPGVAGGLVEEQFF. Written as DNA, the CDR3 is TGCGCCAGCAGCCCCGGGGTAGCGGGAGGTTTGGTTGAGGAGCAGTTCTTC.

A single count supports this clone. V gene TRBV19 combines with J gene TRBJ1-5; 7 nucleotides match TRBD1. This CDR3 has 13 amino acids. Looked up from germline, CDR1 is LNHDA and CDR2 is SQIVND (reference sequence). The V gene end was trimmed by 4 bases and the J gene end by 4 bases; junction bases not matched to a gene: 1. CDR3 sequence (DNA): TGTGCCAGTAGTACACAGGGGAATCAGCCCCAGCATTTT. It specifies CASSTQGNQPQHF.

The chain links TRBV9 to TRBJ2-5; TRBD2 matches at 9 bases. The CDR3 is made up of 14 amino acids. CDR1 and CDR2 (germline): SGDLS, YYNGEE. J lost 9 bases, V lost 1 base, and 7 bases had no gene match. CDR3 region: CASSVLAGSGAQYF. DNA for the CDR3: TGTGCCAGCAGCGTACTAGCGGGGTCGGGGGCCCAGTACTTC. Supplemented by reference TRBV9 and TRBJ2-5, the full variable domain reads DSGVTQTPKHLITATGQRVTLRCSPRSGDLSVYWYQQSLDQGLQFLIQYYNGEERAKGNILERFSAQQFPDLHSELNLSSLELGDSALYFCASSVLAGSGAQYFGPGTRLLVL.

This clone has a single count. The rearrangement joins TRBV19 to TRBJ1-4; tentative D call: TRBD1 (6 bases). V was clipped by 6 bases and J by 0 bases, with 17 bases between them. This CDR3 is built from 17 residues. Germline CDR1 reads LNHDA; CDR2 reads SQIVND (reference sequence). This CDR3 is CASSRPGDVATNEKLFF. DNA of the CDR3: TGTGCCAGTAGCCGTCCAGGGGACGTAGCAACTAATGAAAAACTGTTTTTT.

This chain joins TRBV7-6 and TRBJ2-5; 8 nucleotides agree with TRBD2. The CDR3 runs to 17 residues. The germline CDR1 and CDR2 sequences are SGHVS and FNYEAQ. The V and J ends lost 5 bases and 3 bases, in that order; junction bases with no gene match: 14. CDR3 sequence reads: CASSEFSGGPFEETQYF. The CDR3 region has the DNA TGTGCCAGCAGCGAGTTTTCGGGGGGGCCTTTTGAAGAGACCCAGTACTTC.

The chain links TRBV7-2 to TRBJ2-7; 9 bases line up with TRBD1. The CDR3 loop spans 16 amino acids. V dropped 5 bases and J dropped 7; count of bases not matched to a gene: 15. The germline V gene has CDR1 SGHTA and CDR2 FQGNSA. The DNA of the CDR3 is TGTGCCAGCAGCGCCCGAGGTAGGACAGGGGAAATGGAGCAGTACTTC. It encodes CASSARGRTGEMEQYF.

CDR3 amino acids: CATSRVGRATEAFF. The CDR3 coding sequence is TGTGCCACCAGCAGAGTAGGCAGGGCCACTGAAGCTTTCTTT. The rearrangement links TRBV15 to TRBJ1-1; possible D gene TRBD1, 5 bases. Trimming removed 1 base at V and 4 bases at J, with 10 bases between. Germline assignment: CDR1 LNHNV and CDR2 YYDKDF (reference sequence). The CDR3 extends over 14 amino acids.

The V and J genes are TRBV6-5 and TRBJ2-7; a possible D gene is TRBD1 (6 bases). This CDR3 comprises 11 residues. CDR1 MNHEY and CDR2 SVGAGI come from the germline V gene. Trimming took off 6 bases at V and 5 bases at J, with 8 bases between the two ends. The CDR3 spells CASRRGNEQYF. The CDR3 DNA reads TGTGCCAGCAGAAGGGGGAACGAGCAGTACTTC.

The genes are TRBV5-1 and TRBJ2-5, with TRBD1 matching over 9 bases. CDR1 and CDR2 (germline): SGHRS, YFSETQ. With V trimmed by 4 bases and J by 5 bases, 6 bases remained unmatched. The CDR3 runs to 14 residues. The CDR3 spells CASSLGQGGETQYF. For the CDR3, the DNA is TGCGCCAGCAGCCTGGGACAGGGAGGCGAGACCCAGTACTTC.

V usage is TRBV18 and J usage is TRBJ2-5, with TRBD1 identical over 8 bases. This CDR3 is built from 13 residues. The germline CDR1 and CDR2 sequences are KGHSH and LQKENI. V dropped 8 bases and J dropped 4; count of bases not matched to a gene: 6. CDR3 DNA sequence: TGTGCCAGCGGACAGGGCAGCGGAGAGACCCAGTACTTC. It yields the protein CASGQGSGETQYF.

This chain uses TRBV19 with TRBJ2-3, with 8 bases fitting TRBD1. The CDR3 spans 14 residues. The trim removed 3 bases at V and 5 bases at J, leaving 4 bases unmatched. Germline V CDR1 and CDR2: LNHDA, SQIVND (reference sequence). The DNA for the CDR3 is TGTGCCAGTAGTATCAGGGGGCTGGGAGATACGCAGTATTTT. Protein sequence: CASSIRGLGDTQYF.

The chain is built from TRBV4-3 and TRBJ2-2, with 8 nucleotides matching TRBD2. The V gene's germline CDR1 is LGHNA and CDR2 YSLEER. The CDR3 consists of 16 residues. J gave up 5 bases and V 0 bases, and 5 bases lay outside the gene matches. The CDR3 DNA reads as TGCGCCAGCAGCCAAGATCTCCGGGGGGGAACCGGGGAGCTGTTTTTT. Its translation: CASSQDLRGGTGELFF.

J is TRBJ2-5 and V is TRBV5-1, with 11 bases matching TRBD1. The CDR3 runs to 15 residues. After removal of 7 bases from V and 1 base from J, the junction contained 6 bases not matched to a gene. The germline gives CDR1 SGHRS, CDR2 YFSETQ. Here the CDR3 reads CASSGGTGGQETQYF. CDR3 nucleotides: TGCGCCAGCTCTGGCGGGACAGGGGGCCAAGAGACCCAGTACTTC. The entire variable domain, with the rest obtained from reference TRBV5-1 and TRBJ2-5, is as follows: KAGVTQTPRYLIKTRGQQVTLSCSPISGHRSVSWYQQTPGQGLQFLFEYFSETQRNKGNFPGRFSGRQFSNSRSEMNVSTLELGDSALYLCASSGGTGGQETQYFGPGTRLLVL.

The rearrangement uses TRBV4-1 and TRBJ2-5, with D perhaps TRBD1 (6 bases). The CDR3 is 15 amino acids. Looked up from germline, CDR1 is MGHRA and CDR2 is YSYEKL. Trimming took 0 bases from V and 4 from J, leaving 12 bases between them. The CDR3 nucleotides read TGCGCCAGCAGCCAAGATAACAGGGTAGGAGAGACCCAGTACTTC. This gives the protein CASSQDNRVGETQYF.

The chain links TRBV5-1 to TRBJ2-2, with 12 nucleotides matching TRBD1. The J segment lost 7 bases and the V segment lost 0 bases, leaving 7 bases of the junction unmatched. The CDR3 totals 17 residues. Germline-derived CDR1 and CDR2 are SGHRS and YFSETQ. CDR3 bases: TGCGCCAGCAGCTTGGATCCGGGACAGGGGGCCGTCGGGGAGCTGTTTTTT. This sequence encodes CASSLDPGQGAVGELFF.

This chain uses TRBV7-2 with TRBJ2-3, with 14 bases fitting TRBD2. Germline V gene sequence: CDR1 SGHTA, CDR2 FQGNSA. This CDR3 contains 19 residues. Trimming removed 5 bases from V and 4 bases from J; junction bases left unmatched: 14. CDR3 coding DNA: TGTGCCAGCAGCCCGCGGACTAGCGGGAGGCCCGTTCTGGCAGATACGCAGTATTTT. It specifies CASSPRTSGRPVLADTQYF.

The V and J genes are TRBV6-4 and TRBJ2-7, with D perhaps TRBD1 (5 bases). Germline CDR1 MRHNA, CDR2 SNTAGT. This CDR3 is 13 amino acids long. V shed 9 bases and J shed 2 bases, with 14 bases lying between them. DNA of the CDR3: TGTGCCAGGTCACCTGGCAGGGCCTACGAGCAGTACTTC. It encodes CARSPGRAYEQYF.